This T cell receptor beta chain was observed in a study of T cell repertoires in cytomegalovirus infection. V trimming: 5 bases; J trimming: 1 base; junction bases outside the gene matches: 6. The CDR3 runs to 15 residues. Germline V lookup: CDR1 SGHTA, CDR2 FQGNSA. TCRdb passed the reads through MiXCR, listing each CDR3 protein once. Here the sample spans hundreds of thousands of distinct CDR3 sequences, 25% to 35% being singletons. This clonotype was recorded at least ten times. The antigen is undetermined. This clonotype originated in a human donor in good health (CMV status not recorded). Some clones in this sample may be carry-over from other donors' samples. The chain has TRBV7-2 and TRBJ2-3; 7 bases fit TRBD2. The sequencing used cultured PBMCs, collected from culture after CMV antigen stimulation. CDR3 nucleotides: TGTGCCAGCAGCCTCCGACTAGCCGGCACAGATACGCAGTATTTT. It translates to CASSLRLAGTDTQYF.